These 24 T cell receptor beta chains were all obtained from the same sample, sequenced in a study of shared clonotypes between healthy human individuals. Produced via immunoSEQ multiplex PCR; TCRdb's table is partial and in-frame only. The sample holds 850,000 to 1,200,000 clones, about 77% seen once. The sequenced sample was memory CD4+ T cells sorted from blood. Subset meaning: CD45RA-negative fraction. These receptor sequences come from a man younger than 30 in good health.

The rearrangement links TRBV7-3 to TRBJ2-1; 9 bases map to TRBD1. This CDR3 comprises 17 residues. The J segment lost 6 bases and the V segment lost 4 bases, leaving 13 bases of the junction unmatched. Germline CDR1 and CDR2: SGHTA and FQGTGA. The CDR3 is CASSSGTGTGSFNEQFF. CDR3 in DNA: TGTGCCAGCAGCTCAGGTACCGGGACAGGGTCTTTCAATGAGCAGTTCTTC. The full variable domain, in which reference TRBV7-3 and TRBJ2-1 provide the parts outside the CDR3, is GAGVSQTPSNKVTEKGKYVELRCDPISGHTALYWYRQSLGQGPEFLIYFQGTGAADDSGLPNDRFFAVRPEGSVSTLKIQRTERGDSAVYLCASSSGTGTGSFNEQFFGPGTRLTVL.

This sequence joins TRBV25-1 and TRBJ1-4; TRBD1 aligns across 8 bases. Trimming took 6 bases from V and 6 from J; bases not matched to a gene: 3. Germline V gene lookup returns CDR1 MGHDK and CDR2 SYGVNS. The CDR3 covers 13 residues. The CDR3, as DNA: TGTGCCAGCAGGGACAGGGCGGATGAAAAACTGTTTTTT. Its protein product is CASRDRADEKLFF.

This clone was seen only a few times. Other nucleotide sequences in the sample specify the same CDR3. This chain connects TRBV5-4 to TRBJ1-1; D may be TRBD1 (5 bases). V lost 0 bases and J 1 base, leaving 7 bases between the germline ends. CDR1 is SGHNT, CDR2 YYREEE, per germline (reference sequence). This CDR3 is built from 14 residues. The CDR3 region has the DNA TGTGCCAGCAGCTTGGCCGGGGGGAACACTGAAGCTTTCTTT. It specifies CASSLAGGNTEAFF.

Note on this clone: The sample has other DNA sequences that encode this CDR3 too. The V gene is TRBV7-2, the J gene TRBJ1-1, with a possible D match to TRBD1 (5 bases). The CDR3 has 13 amino acids. From germline, CDR1 is SGHTA and CDR2 FQGNSA. Trimming left V 5 bases short and J 0 bases short, with 7 bases between. For the CDR3, the DNA is TGTGCCAGCAGCCCCAGGGTGAACACTGAAGCTTTCTTT. It codes for CASSPRVNTEAFF.

This clone counts as medium-sized. The chain links TRBV28 to TRBJ1-6, with D maybe TRBD1 (5 bases). Trimming took 7 bases from V and 1 from J, leaving 8 bases between them. This CDR3 is built from 14 residues. Per germline, CDR1 MDHEN and CDR2 SYDVKM. This CDR3 reads CASNGQSYNSPLHF. DNA for the CDR3: TGTGCCAGCAACGGACAATCCTATAATTCACCCCTCCACTTT.

The gene calls are TRBV25-1 and TRBJ2-3, with a tentative D call TRBD1 (6 bases). Trimming left V 7 bases short and J 0 bases short, with 14 bases between. The CDR3 runs to 15 residues. Germline V gene data show CDR1 as MGHDK and CDR2 as SYGVNS. Here the CDR3 DNA reads TGTGCCAGCATGGAATCAGGGGTGAGCACAGATACGCAGTATTTT. Translation gives CASMESGVSTDTQYF.

The V call is TRBV5-1, the J call TRBJ1-5; 10 nucleotides line up with TRBD1. Losses at the gene ends were 4 bases for V and 2 bases for J; bases not matched to a gene: 3. Per germline, CDR1 SGHRS and CDR2 YFSETQ. The CDR3 extends over 15 amino acids. In nucleotides, the CDR3 is TGCGCCAGCAGCCTGACAGGGGGCGGCAATCAGCCCCAGCATTTT. As protein: CASSLTGGGNQPQHF.

The rearrangement links TRBV28 to TRBJ2-7; TRBD2 agrees at 7 bases. V shed 7 bases and J 0 bases; nucleotides not matched to a gene: 9. The germline gives CDR1 MDHEN, CDR2 SYDVKM. The CDR3 totals 15 residues. DNA of the CDR3: TGTGCCAGCACCTTCGGCGGGGGAGCCTCCTACGAGCAGTACTTC. Translation: CASTFGGGASYEQYF.

This clone has a count of ten or more. J is TRBJ2-7 and V is TRBV29-1; perhaps TRBD2 as D (5 bases). CDR3 length equals 13 residues. The V gene's germline CDR1 is SQVTM and CDR2 ANQGSEA. Between the trimmed V and J ends, which lost 4 bases and 7 bases, there was a span of 17 bases. The CDR3: CSVAEGGGREQYF. The CDR3, as DNA: TGCAGCGTTGCAGAGGGCGGTGGGAGAGAGCAGTACTTC.

This clone appeared many times. The chain couples TRBV30 to TRBJ1-2, with D maybe TRBD1 (6 bases). The germline V and J ends were trimmed by 3 bases and 8 bases, with 19 bases remaining between them. CDR1 and CDR2 from the germline V gene are GTSNPN and SVGIG (reference sequence). CDR3 length: 14 residues. CDR3 protein: CAWRYLGQPGGYTF. The CDR3 DNA follows: TGTGCCTGGAGATACCTTGGACAGCCGGGCGGCTACACCTTC.

This rearrangement joins TRBV28 to TRBJ1-5; 8 nucleotides match TRBD1. CDR3 length equals 15 residues. CDR1 is MDHEN and CDR2 is SYDVKM in the germline V gene. After removal of 6 bases from V and 3 bases from J, the junction contained 7 bases not matched to a gene. The DNA for the CDR3 is TGTGCCAGCAGGGCGGGACAGGCGGTCAATCAGCCCCAGCATTTT. Translating gives CASRAGQAVNQPQHF.

J is TRBJ1-1 and V is TRBV5-1; D may be TRBD1 (5 bases). Germline CDR1 reads SGHRS; CDR2 reads YFSETQ. Trimming cost V 8 bases and J 3 bases, with 20 bases left between them. This CDR3 contains 15 residues. The CDR3 spells CASNKDSNVDTEAFF. CDR3 coding DNA: TGCGCCAGTAATAAAGACAGCAATGTAGACACTGAAGCTTTCTTT.

CDR3 in DNA: TGCGCCAGCAGCGCCGGACCAACCCATGGCTACACCTTC. The encoded protein is CASSAGPTHGYTF. V gene TRBV5-1 combines with J gene TRBJ1-2; D gene ambiguous. Trimming stripped 4 bases from V and 6 bases from J, with 13 bases between. Germline-derived CDR1 and CDR2 are SGHRS and YFSETQ. This CDR3 comprises 13 residues.

This clone has only one observation. The chain carries TRBV30 and TRBJ2-5; 11 positions match TRBD2. There are 16 residues in the CDR3. Germline values: CDR1 GTSNPN, CDR2 SVGIG (reference sequence). V shed 6 bases and J 5 bases; nucleotides not matched to a gene: 14. CDR3 nucleotides: TGTGCCTGCTCGAAGAATAGCGGGGGGGTACGCGAGACCCAGTACTTC. As protein: CACSKNSGGVRETQYF.

The chain joins TRBV5-6 to TRBJ2-7, with 8 bases identical to TRBD1. Germline V lookup: CDR1 SGHDT, CDR2 YYEEEE. With V trimmed by 1 base and J by 2 bases, 2 bases remained unmatched. This CDR3 comprises 14 residues. CDR3 loop: CASSLYRGTYEQYF. CDR3 in DNA: TGTGCCAGCAGCTTGTACAGGGGGACCTACGAGCAGTACTTC.

The rearrangement uses TRBV2 and TRBJ2-7; D possibly uses TRBD1 or TRBD2 (5 bases each). This CDR3 region has 13 residues. Per the germline V gene, CDR1 is SNHLY and CDR2 is FYNNEI. V dropped 6 bases and J dropped 3 bases, with 12 bases sitting between them. CDR3 protein: CASSREWSYEQYF. For the CDR3, the DNA is TGTGCCAGCAGCAGGGAGTGGAGCTACGAGCAGTACTTC.

This sequence joins TRBV5-6 and TRBJ2-7; 10 bases line up with TRBD1. Germline assignment: CDR1 SGHDT and CDR2 YYEEEE. Unmatched junction bases numbered 13, after V lost 4 bases and J lost 12 bases. This CDR3 has 14 residues. The CDR3 loop reads CASSRGQGYVIWYF. CDR3 coding DNA: TGTGCCAGCAGCCGGGGACAGGGGTACGTTATATGGTACTTC.

The rearrangement uses TRBV5-6 and TRBJ2-7, with 8 positions matching TRBD1. In germline, CDR1 is SGHDT, CDR2 YYEEEE. With V trimmed by 4 bases and J by 4 bases, 10 bases remained unmatched. CDR3 length equals 15 residues. The CDR3 DNA reads TGTGCCAGCAGCAAGGACAGGGCGGCTGAGTACGAGCAGTACTTC. Translated, it gives CASSKDRAAEYEQYF. The full variable domain, its missing parts supplied by reference TRBV5-6 and TRBJ2-7, is DAGVTQSPTHLIKTRGQQVTLRCSPKSGHDTVSWYQQALGQGPQFIFQYYEEEERQRGNFPDRFSGHQFPNYSSELNVNALLLGDSALYLCASSKDRAAEYEQYFGPGTRLTVT.

The V call is TRBV11-2, the J call TRBJ2-7, with D perhaps matching TRBD1 (6 bases). The germline V gene has CDR1 SGHAT and CDR2 FQNNGV. Trimming took off 1 base at V and 0 bases at J, with 10 bases between the two ends. The CDR3 has 15 amino acids. The CDR3 region is CASSLGTARSYEQYF. CDR3 nucleotide sequence: TGTGCCAGCAGCTTAGGGACAGCCCGCTCCTACGAGCAGTACTTC.

V is TRBV27 and J is TRBJ2-3; the D is unclear. Germline CDR1 MNHEY, CDR2 SMNVEV (reference sequence). The CDR3 runs to 13 residues. With 6 bases removed from V and 1 base from J, the gap between germline ends came to 8 bases. The CDR3 sequence is CASRRRGTDTQYF. The CDR3 DNA reads TGTGCCAGCAGGCGCCGGGGCACAGATACGCAGTATTTT.

The V gene is TRBV2, the J gene TRBJ2-2; maybe TRBD1 (6 bases). The V end lost 5 bases, the J end lost 2 bases, and 18 bases lay between the germline ends. The CDR3 has 17 residues. Germline V lookup: CDR1 SNHLY, CDR2 FYNNEI. The CDR3 region is CASSLVLKQGNTGELFF. CDR3 DNA: TGTGCCAGCAGTTTGGTCCTAAAACAGGGAAACACCGGGGAGCTGTTTTTT.

A few counts support this clone. This chain uses TRBV7-2 with TRBJ2-7, with TRBD2 identical over 12 bases. The CDR3 covers 16 residues. The ends lost 6 bases at V and 6 bases at J; junction bases unmatched: 12. Germline values: CDR1 SGHTA, CDR2 FQGNSA. The CDR3 DNA follows: TGTGCCAGCAGAGGCGCCGGACTAGCGGGGTTTGGCGAGCAGTACTTC. This encodes CASRGAGLAGFGEQYF.

This clone has at least ten counts. This sequence joins TRBV4-1 and TRBJ2-2; TRBD2 agrees at 10 bases. J gave up 6 bases and V 3 bases, and 13 bases lay outside the gene matches. Germline values: CDR1 MGHRA, CDR2 YSYEKL. This CDR3 contains 18 residues. Here the CDR3 DNA reads TGCGCCAGCAGCCATCCTCATTCAAGGCTAGCGGGAGCCGGGGAGCTGTTTTTT. Encoded protein: CASSHPHSRLAGAGELFF.

This clone was seen more than once but under ten times. The chain carries TRBV5-4 and TRBJ2-3; 7 positions agree with TRBD2. CDR1 and CDR2 from the germline V gene are SGHNT and YYREEE (reference sequence). The V and J ends lost 0 bases and 9 bases, in that order; junction bases with no gene match: 1. This CDR3 is 12 amino acids long. The CDR3 region has the DNA TGTGCCAGCAGCTTGGATAGCGGGACGCAGTATTTT. Translating it yields CASSLDSGTQYF.